This TCR beta chain is from a study of cytomegalovirus exposure and HLA in healthy donors. Study as a whole: Earlier sequencing of some 180 million T cells yielded 100 million to 120 million unique TCR beta sequences.

Study results and limitations: DRB1 showed the most TCR associations and HLA-C the fewest in a later analysis, as rates varied by HLA locus.

The CDR3 spans 11 residues. Germline V gene lookup returns CDR1 GTSNPN and CDR2 SVGIG (reference sequence). V was clipped by 6 bases and J by 3 bases, with 9 bases between them. A multiplex PCR was run with 60 Vbeta primers and 13 Jbeta primers. The method was immunoSEQ multiplex PCR; TCRdb's version includes in-frame clones alone and lacks a portion of them. The sample has 220,000 or so clones; 79% are singletons. As for this clone: The antigen remains unidentified.

Nominally healthy donors were sampled, though unrecorded immune exposures were likely. Sequenced: PBMCs. The clonotype originates from a man in his fifties in good health and CMV-seronegative. This chain joins TRBV30 and TRBJ2-7; maybe TRBD1 (6 bases). The CDR3 region has the DNA TGTGCCTGCTTCAGGGGCTACGAGCAGTACTTC. It codes for CACFRGYEQYF.